These 26 T cell receptor beta chains were all obtained from the same sample, sequenced in a study of OX40 agonist ivuxolimab in advanced cancers. Using immunoSEQ multiplex PCR, the repertoire was profiled, and TCRdb retains in-frame clones only, with some absent. The table shows 100,000 to 150,000 clones, with 93% occurring only once. The sample consisted of CD4+ or CD8+ T cells sorted from blood, taken in a trial of the OX40 agonist ivuxolimab. The receptors stem from an adult with an advanced solid tumor such as melanoma, head and neck, liver or kidney cancer.

The chain joins TRBV15 to TRBJ2-7; tentative D call: TRBD1 (6 bases). CDR1 and CDR2 from the germline V gene are LNHNV and YYDKDF (reference sequence). This CDR3 contains 17 residues. The V end lost 1 base, the J end lost 5 bases, and 21 bases lay between the germline ends. The CDR3 nucleotides read TGTGCCACCAGCAGAGTCGTGGGGGCCCCAGGGGCCGACGAGCAGTACTTC. The encoded protein is CATSRVVGAPGADEQYF. The variable domain in full, completed from reference TRBV15 and TRBJ2-7, reads DAMVIQNPRYQVTQFGKPVTLSCSQTLNHNVMYWYQQKSSQAPKLLFHYYDKDFNNEADTPDNFQSRRPNTSFCFLDIRSPGLGDTAMYLCATSRVVGAPGADEQYFGPGTRLTVT.

This chain uses TRBV6-1 with TRBJ2-7, with D maybe TRBD1 (5 bases). Per germline, CDR1 MNHNS and CDR2 SASEGT. With 4 bases removed from V and 2 bases from J, the gap between germline ends came to 6 bases. The CDR3 extends over 12 amino acids. The CDR3 coding sequence is TGTGCCAGCAGTGGCAGGGCCTACGAGCAGTACTTC. It encodes CASSGRAYEQYF.

This sequence joins TRBV18 and TRBJ2-5; D is tentatively TRBD1 or TRBD2 (6 bases each). With the DNA end fitting TRBJ2-7 better, the J assignment may be wrong. The CDR3 totals 15 residues. CDR1 and CDR2 (germline): KGHSH, LQKENI. CDR3 in amino acids: CASSPQGGAGYEQYF. The CDR3 DNA follows: TGTGCCAGCTCACCACAGGGGGGCGCAGGCTACGAGCAGTACTTC.

The sample holds one count of this clone. V and J are TRBV29-1 and TRBJ1-4; D unresolved. Trimming removed 7 bases at V and 5 bases at J, with 11 bases between. Germline values: CDR1 SQVTM, CDR2 ANQGSEA. CDR3 length: 12 residues. CDR3 bases: TGCAGCGCAGGAGGCGGGAATGAAAAACTGTTTTTT. Its protein product is CSAGGGNEKLFF. Full variable domain (missing parts from reference TRBV29-1 and TRBJ1-4): SAVISQKPSRDICQRGTSLTIQCQVDSQVTMMFWYRQQPGQSLTLIATANQGSEATYESGFVIDKFPISRPNLTFSTLTVSNMSPEDSSIYLCSAGGGNEKLFFGSGTQLSVL.

To note about this clone: The identical CDR3 is also encoded by other nucleotide sequences in the sample. This chain uses TRBV5-4 with TRBJ1-1; no clear D. Per germline, CDR1 SGHNT and CDR2 YYREEE (reference sequence). The CDR3 sequence is 14 residues long. Deletions cut 0 bases from V and 0 bases from J, with 6 bases between. The CDR3 nucleotides are TGTGCCAGCAGCTTGGGTGGGATGAACACTGAAGCTTTCTTT. Translating gives CASSLGGMNTEAFF. Combining the CDR3 with reference TRBV5-4 and TRBJ1-1 gives the whole variable domain ETGVTQSPTHLIKTRGQQVTLRCSSQSGHNTVSWYQQALGQGPQFIFQYYREEENGRGNFPPRFSGLQFPNYSSELNVNALELDDSALYLCASSLGGMNTEAFFGQGTRLTVV.

The V and J genes are TRBV29-1 and TRBJ2-6, with 9 bases matching TRBD1. The CDR3 is 17 amino acids. The trim removed 4 bases at V and 0 bases at J, leaving 7 bases unmatched. Germline V lookup: CDR1 SQVTM, CDR2 ANQGSEA. Here the CDR3 reads CSVGRTGGISGANVLTF. CDR3 DNA sequence: TGCAGCGTTGGGCGAACAGGGGGCATCTCTGGGGCCAACGTCCTGACTTTC.

This chain connects TRBV28 to TRBJ1-4; no clear D gene. The CDR3 extends over 15 amino acids. V shed 4 bases and J shed 7 bases, with 16 bases lying between them. Looked up from germline, CDR1 is MDHEN and CDR2 is SYDVKM. CDR3: CASSSPRGGSEKLFF. In DNA, the CDR3 is TGTGCCAGCAGTTCCCCCCGGGGAGGGAGTGAAAAACTGTTTTTT. The full variable domain, rest sourced from reference TRBV28 and TRBJ1-4, is DVKVTQSSRYLVKRTGEKVFLECVQDMDHENMFWYRQDPGLGLRLIYFSYDVKMKEKGDIPEGYSVSREKKERFSLILESASTNQTSMYLCASSSPRGGSEKLFFGSGTQLSVL.

In DNA form, the CDR3 reads TGTGCCAGCAGTGAGGAGTGGGCTAGCTCCTACGAGCAGTACTTC. It translates to CASSEEWASSYEQYF. The chain joins TRBV28 to TRBJ2-7; D is unclear. This CDR3 has 15 amino acids. V gave up 5 bases and J gave up 0 bases, with 14 bases separating them. Germline V gene sequence: CDR1 MDHEN, CDR2 SYDVKM.

V and J are TRBV4-2 and TRBJ1-3; possibly TRBD1 for D (5 bases). Germline V lookup: CDR1 LGHNA, CDR2 YNFKEQ. The CDR3 sequence is 15 residues long. Trimming pared 4 bases from V and 4 bases from J, leaving 14 bases between. CDR3 DNA: TGTGCCAGCAGCCGAAACGCTGGGGGAGGAAACACCATATATTTT. Protein: CASSRNAGGGNTIYF.

V gene TRBV6-5 combines with J gene TRBJ2-7; possibly TRBD1 for D (5 bases). The CDR3 length is 14 residues. V lost 6 bases and J 0 bases, leaving 12 bases between the germline ends. CDR1 is MNHEY, CDR2 SVGAGI, per germline. CDR3 protein: CASSRRASSYEQYF. The CDR3 DNA is TGTGCCAGCAGCCGCAGGGCCTCCTCCTACGAGCAGTACTTC.

The gene calls are TRBV5-1 and TRBJ2-3; 8 nucleotides agree with TRBD1. This CDR3 is 15 amino acids long. Trimming removed 1 base from V and 4 bases from J; junction bases left unmatched: 5. CDR1 is SGHRS and CDR2 is YFSETQ in the germline V gene. The CDR3 sequence: CASSLRAGGADTQYF. In DNA form, the CDR3 reads TGCGCCAGCAGCTTGAGGGCAGGGGGCGCAGATACGCAGTATTTT.

The chain uses TRBV9 and TRBJ1-1; TRBD1 is a possible D gene (6 bases). The CDR3 spans 15 residues. Trimming removed 3 bases from V and 5 bases from J, with 17 bases in between. Germline V CDR1 and CDR2: SGDLS, YYNGEE. CDR3 residues: CASSAAPDSRTEAFF. DNA for the CDR3: TGTGCCAGCAGCGCCGCCCCGGACAGTAGGACTGAAGCTTTCTTT.

V and J are TRBV9 and TRBJ2-5; TRBD2 might be the D (5 bases). This CDR3 comprises 15 residues. The V end was cut by 0 bases, the J end by 1 base, with 10 bases between. Germline CDR1 reads SGDLS; CDR2 reads YYNGEE. The CDR3 bases are TGTGCCAGCAGCGTAGGCGGGTTCTCCCAAGAGACCCAGTACTTC. Translating gives CASSVGGFSQETQYF.

The CDR3 DNA reads TGTGCCAGCAGTTTAAGAGGAATGTTGCGCTCAATGACCCGTATCTCCTACAATGAGCAGTTCTTC. Translating it yields CASSLRGMLRSMTRISYNEQFF. The J gene is TRBJ2-1, the V gene TRBV27; D ambiguous. The length of the CDR3 is 22 residues. Germline V CDR1 and CDR2: MNHEY, SMNVEV (reference sequence). With 2 bases removed from V and 0 bases from J, the gap between germline ends came to 29 bases.

This rearrangement joins TRBV19 to TRBJ1-1; D possibly corresponds to TRBD1 (5 bases). This CDR3 is built from 15 residues. From germline, CDR1 is LNHDA and CDR2 SQIVND (reference sequence). Trimming removed 8 bases from V and 2 bases from J, with 18 bases in between. CDR3 sequence: CASSQGPGTNTEAFF. The CDR3 DNA follows: TGTGCCAGTTCCCAAGGCCCGGGGACTAACACTGAAGCTTTCTTT. Drawing the rest from reference TRBV19 and TRBJ1-1, the complete variable domain is DGGITQSPKYLFRKEGQNVTLSCEQNLNHDAMYWYRQDPGQGLRLIYYSQIVNDFQKGDIAEGYSVSREKKESFPLTVTSAQKNPTAFYLCASSQGPGTNTEAFFGQGTRLTVV.

There are a few counts of this clone. The chain combines TRBV4-1 with TRBJ1-1; tentatively, D is TRBD1 (6 bases). This CDR3 is built from 16 residues. CDR1 is MGHRA and CDR2 is YSYEKL in the germline V gene. V dropped 7 bases and J dropped 2 bases, with 20 bases sitting between them. The CDR3 bases are TGCGCCAGCAAACGGCTATCGACAGGAGCAAACACTGAAGCTTTCTTT. Residues: CASKRLSTGANTEAFF.

This chain connects TRBV28 to TRBJ1-2, with 8 bases aligning to TRBD1. The germline V gene encodes CDR1 MDHEN and CDR2 SYDVKM. There are 12 residues in the CDR3. Here the CDR3 reads CVIYRGSYGYTF. The CDR3 nucleotides read TGTGTTATTTACAGGGGGTCGTATGGCTACACCTTC.

The chain is built from TRBV5-5 and TRBJ1-2, with D possibly matching TRBD1 (6 bases). V was shortened by 0 bases and J by 4 bases, with 13 bases between the two germline ends. In germline, CDR1 is SGHKS, CDR2 YYEKEE (reference sequence). This CDR3 spans 15 amino acids. This CDR3 reads CASSLGRAGAYGYTF. CDR3 in DNA: TGTGCCAGCAGCTTGGGCAGGGCGGGGGCCTATGGCTACACCTTC. The whole variable domain, remainder taken from reference TRBV5-5 and TRBJ1-2, is DAGVTQSPTHLIKTRGQQVTLRCSPISGHKSVSWYQQVLGQGPQFIFQYYEKEERGRGNFPDRFSARQFPNYSSELNVNALLLGDSALYLCASSLGRAGAYGYTFGSGTRLTVV.

V and J are TRBV4-1 and TRBJ1-5, with D maybe TRBD1 (6 bases). The CDR3 sequence is 15 residues long. Germline-derived CDR1 and CDR2 are MGHRA and YSYEKL. V lost 10 bases to trimming and J lost 6 bases, with 22 bases between them. The CDR3 here is CATRESTGIGQPQHF. Written as DNA, the CDR3 is TGCGCCACCAGAGAATCTACAGGGATTGGTCAGCCCCAGCATTTT.

The V gene is TRBV7-9, the J gene TRBJ2-3; 7 nucleotides agree with TRBD1. CDR3 size: 16 residues. Per the germline V gene, CDR1 is SEHNR and CDR2 is FQNEAQ (reference sequence). J lost 0 bases, V lost 1 base, and 4 bases had no gene match. The CDR3, as DNA: TGTGCCAGCAGCTTAGGGACAGGCTTTAGCACAGATACGCAGTATTTT. It codes for CASSLGTGFSTDTQYF.

This clone was seen more than once but under ten times. The rearrangement joins TRBV11-1 to TRBJ1-2; unclear D gene. Germline CDR1 SGHAT, CDR2 FQDESV (reference sequence). The CDR3 runs 13 residues. Trimming stripped 0 bases from V and 3 bases from J, with 5 bases between. CDR3 nucleotide sequence: TGTGCCAGCAGCTTAGCGCTGGACTATGGCTACACCTTC. It yields the protein CASSLALDYGYTF.

The chain is built from TRBV18 and TRBJ2-1; D gene uncertain. This CDR3 is built from 16 residues. Trimming stripped 1 base from V and 0 bases from J, with 10 bases between. CDR1 and CDR2 from the germline V gene are KGHSH and LQKENI. CDR3 coding DNA: TGTGCCAGCTCACCACGTATTGGCGGCTCCTACAATGAGCAGTTCTTC. Amino acid sequence: CASSPRIGGSYNEQFF.

The V call is TRBV6-1, the J call TRBJ2-3, with 7 bases that match TRBD2. V trimming: 1 base; J trimming: 1 base; junction bases outside the gene matches: 2. The CDR3 is 15 amino acids. Germline-derived CDR1 and CDR2 are MNHNS and SASEGT. Here the CDR3 reads CASSEGAGGTDTQYF. As DNA, the CDR3 is TGTGCCAGCAGTGAAGGGGCGGGGGGCACAGATACGCAGTATTTT.

The CDR3 here is CASTSGYQETQYF. The CDR3 DNA reads as TGTGCCAGCACTTCAGGGTACCAAGAGACCCAGTACTTC. This chain links TRBV2 with TRBJ2-5, with D perhaps TRBD1 (5 bases). Trimming shortened V by 7 bases and J by 0 bases, and 9 bases separated the two germline ends. The CDR3 runs to 13 residues. The germline V gene has CDR1 SNHLY and CDR2 FYNNEI. Full variable domain (remainder filled in from reference TRBV2 and TRBJ2-5): EPEVTQTPSHQVTQMGQEVILRCVPISNHLYFYWYRQILGQKVEFLVSFYNNEISEKSEIFDDQFSVERPDGSNFTLKIRSTKLEDSAMYFCASTSGYQETQYFGPGTRLLVL.

Turning to this clone: The sample has other DNA sequences that encode this CDR3 too. This chain uses TRBV7-9 with TRBJ1-1, with a weak D call TRBD1 (5 bases). V was clipped by 3 bases and J by 2 bases, with 7 bases between them. CDR1 and CDR2 (germline): SEHNR, FQNEAQ (reference sequence). The CDR3 length is 13 residues. CDR3 protein: CASSLTVNTEAFF. In DNA, the CDR3 is TGTGCCAGCAGCTTGACAGTTAACACTGAAGCTTTCTTT.

This clone was found once. The genes are TRBV18 and TRBJ1-6; D gene uncertain. CDR3 size: 16 residues. Germline-derived CDR1 and CDR2 are KGHSH and LQKENI. Trimming removed 2 bases at V and 10 bases at J, with 18 bases between. CDR3 DNA sequence: TGTGCCAGCTCACCATATGGGGAAGGGTCCGGGTCACCCCTCCACTTT. It translates to CASSPYGEGSGSPLHF.